This T cell receptor beta chain is from a study of blood T cell repertoires in COVID-19. Study-level information: From the United States, Italy and Spain came samples of acute and convalescent COVID-19.

The cohort comprised adults aged about 18 to 90 years residing in 20 to 30 US areas. The authors' processing: Reference gene primer amplification in the assay estimated nucleated cell counts. Only in-frame clones appear in the TCRdb table, and some are missing; sequencing was by immunoSEQ multiplex PCR. That table gives V, J and clone size, and the DNA gave D and trimming. This table holds about 250,000 clones, 87% found once. The CDR3 extends over 17 amino acids. V was clipped by 4 bases and J by 2 bases; unmatched bases: 13. CDR1 and CDR2 from the germline V gene are SGHAT and FQNNGV. This TCR was sampled from a woman younger than 45 with acute COVID-19. The chain uses TRBV11-2 and TRBJ2-7, with TRBD2 matching over 8 bases. The specimen sequenced was PBMCs or T cells enriched from blood (not recorded which). CDR3 nucleotide sequence: TGTGCCAGCAGCTCCTTAAGCGGGGGAGCCTCAGCCTACGAGCAGTACTTC. This sequence encodes CASSSLSGGASAYEQYF.